A selection of T cell receptor beta chains follows, all from one sample in a study of Tregs in tolerant kidney transplant recipients. Method: immunoSEQ multiplex PCR; TCRdb's copy keeps in-frame clones and lacks some. The data contain tens of thousands of clones, roughly nine tenths of them singletons. The source was CD4+ T cells from blood (PBMCs), collected 24 months after the transplant. These receptors all come from a human patient who received a combined kidney and bone marrow transplant. Certain T cells may be donor cells from the graft. CDR3s leave out the opening cysteine and the closing phenylalanine or tryptophan. Fields, in order: J gene, V gene, CDR3 protein.

j_gene: TRBJ1-2
v_gene: TRBV5-4
CDR3aa: ASSLSGGLGYT

j_gene: TRBJ1-3
v_gene: TRBV27
CDR3aa: ASSFQGAGNTIY

j_gene: TRBJ2-3
v_gene: TRBV5-1
CDR3aa: ASSPTTGTDTQY

j_gene: TRBJ2-2
v_gene: TRBV18
CDR3aa: ASSLRLAVVGTGELF

j_gene: TRBJ2-2
v_gene: TRBV27
CDR3aa: ASSPSPGLAGGLTGELF

j_gene: TRBJ1-1
v_gene: TRBV18
CDR3aa: ASSPRQGLGVTEAF

j_gene: TRBJ1-2
v_gene: TRBV6-5
CDR3aa: ASSPLTGGGYT

j_gene: TRBJ1-6
v_gene: TRBV5-4
CDR3aa: ASRRENNSPLH

j_gene: TRBJ2-2
v_gene: TRBV5-1
CDR3aa: ASSFGQGVTGELF

j_gene: TRBJ1-1
v_gene: TRBV5-4
CDR3aa: ASSSITLGSTEAF

j_gene: TRBJ1-5
v_gene: TRBV30
CDR3aa: AWSVRLRQGDGSNQPQH

j_gene: TRBJ2-2
v_gene: TRBV27
CDR3aa: ASSPIRGFGELF

j_gene: TRBJ1-2
v_gene: TRBV5-4
CDR3aa: ASSLFAGEPRGYT

j_gene: TRBJ2-7
v_gene: TRBV7-9
CDR3aa: ASSLGRAGPSYEQY

j_gene: TRBJ2-3
v_gene: TRBV7-3
CDR3aa: ASSPLSGTQY

j_gene: TRBJ2-7
v_gene: TRBV10-1
CDR3aa: ASRRTPTYEQY